What follows are 3 T cell receptor beta chains derived from one specimen sequenced in a study of PD-L1 blockade in urothelial cancer. Using immunoSEQ multiplex PCR, the repertoire was profiled, and TCRdb retains in-frame clones only, with some absent. This repertoire shows tens of thousands of clones, approximately 84% found once; its top ten account for 2.6%. The time point denotes: peripheral blood 6 weeks after treatment start. Source: PBMCs, taken around atezolizumab (anti-PD-L1) treatment. The receptor source for this set is a man in his 70s with urothelial cancer.

The chain is built from TRBV5-1 and TRBJ2-2, with 7 bases aligning to TRBD2. The J segment lost 1 base and the V segment lost 4 bases, leaving 7 bases of the junction unmatched. In germline, CDR1 is SGHRS, CDR2 YFSETQ. The CDR3 length is 16 residues. CDR3 sequence reads: CASSPRAGVNTGELFF. In nucleotides, the CDR3 is TGCGCCAGCAGCCCCCGGGCGGGGGTGAACACCGGGGAGCTGTTTTTT.

The chain employs TRBV11-2 and TRBJ1-2; the D gene is possibly TRBD1 (5 bases). Germline V lookup: CDR1 SGHAT, CDR2 FQNNGV. Trimming took off 0 bases at V and 5 bases at J, with 13 bases between the two ends. The CDR3 is made up of 15 amino acids. This CDR3 reads CASSLDPAGIYGYTF. The CDR3 coding sequence is TGTGCCAGCAGCTTAGATCCGGCAGGGATTTATGGCTACACCTTC.

This rearrangement joins TRBV7-3 to TRBJ2-3, with D unclear. The CDR3 runs to 13 residues. Deletions cut 2 bases from V and 1 base from J, with 4 bases between. The V gene's germline CDR1 is SGHTA and CDR2 FQGTGA. CDR3: CASSLPGTDTQYF. In DNA, the CDR3 is TGTGCCAGCAGCTTACCGGGCACAGATACGCAGTATTTT.